This passage covers 28 T cell receptor beta chains from one sample sequenced in a study of blood T cell repertoires in COVID-19. Profiled with immunoSEQ multiplex PCR; TCRdb holds only in-frame clones, not every one. This table holds approximately 280,000 clones, over 75% found once. The sequenced sample consisted of peripheral blood. The receptor set was obtained from a woman in her 30s with COVID-19, enrolled during active disease.

The CDR3 region is CASAQEDRGRAVGTGELFF. In DNA, the CDR3 is TGTGCCAGCGCCCAGGAGGATAGGGGGAGGGCCGTTGGTACCGGGGAGCTGTTTTTT. This sequence joins TRBV7-2 and TRBJ2-2; the D gene is possibly TRBD2 (7 bases). This CDR3 contains 19 residues. Trimming left V 8 bases short and J 5 bases short, with 30 bases between. In germline, CDR1 is SGHTA, CDR2 FQGNSA.

The chain uses TRBV5-4 and TRBJ2-2; 9 positions match TRBD2. Germline CDR1 reads SGHNT; CDR2 reads YYREEE (reference sequence). V dropped 2 bases and J dropped 0; count of bases not matched to a gene: 2. The CDR3 extends over 16 amino acids. CDR3: CASSFLAGSNTGELFF. CDR3 bases: TGTGCCAGCAGCTTTCTAGCGGGATCGAACACCGGGGAGCTGTTTTTT.

V is TRBV3-1 (or the pseudogene TRBV3-2) and J is TRBJ1-1; D gene ambiguous. Per germline, CDR1 LGHDT and CDR2 YNNKEL (reference sequence). This CDR3 is built from 13 residues. V lost 3 bases and J 3 bases, leaving 8 bases between the germline ends. The CDR3 here is CASSHHRDTEAFF. As DNA, the CDR3 is TGTGCCAGCAGCCATCACCGGGACACTGAAGCTTTCTTT.

This chain links TRBV6-1 with TRBJ1-2; 9 bases match TRBD1. CDR3 length: 15 amino acids. Trimming at V came to 2 bases and at J to 2 bases, leaving 3 bases not matched to a gene. Germline values: CDR1 MNHNS, CDR2 SASEGT. The CDR3 protein is CASSEIGTGNYGYTF. Written as DNA, the CDR3 is TGTGCCAGCAGTGAAATCGGGACAGGGAACTATGGCTACACCTTC.

This chain connects TRBV30 to TRBJ2-7; D is unclear. The V gene's germline CDR1 is GTSNPN and CDR2 SVGIG (reference sequence). The V and J ends lost 0 bases and 3 bases respectively, with 12 bases between them. This CDR3 contains 14 residues. As DNA, the CDR3 is TGTGCCTGGAGTGTACCGGGTGGCCGCTACGAGCAGTACTTC. This codes for CAWSVPGGRYEQYF. Based on the CDR3 plus reference TRBV30 and TRBJ2-7, the full variable domain is SQTIHQWPATLVQPVGSPLSLECTVEGTSNPNLYWYRQAAGRGLQLLFYSVGIGQISSEVPQNLSASRPQDRQFILSSKKLLLSDSGFYLCAWSVPGGRYEQYFGPGTRLTVT.

This chain connects TRBV18 to TRBJ1-1; D is undetermined. The V end lost 2 bases, the J end lost 6 bases, and 10 bases lay between the germline ends. The length of the CDR3 is 13 residues. Germline assignment: CDR1 KGHSH and CDR2 LQKENI. The CDR3 spells CASSPSSVAEAFF. The CDR3 DNA reads TGTGCCAGCTCACCAAGCAGCGTCGCTGAAGCTTTCTTT.

The rearrangement links TRBV6-5 to TRBJ2-1; a weak D match, TRBD2 (5 bases). The V end lost 2 bases, the J end lost 10 bases, and 12 bases lay between the germline ends. Germline V CDR1 and CDR2: MNHEY, SVGAGI. This CDR3 spans 13 amino acids. As DNA, the CDR3 is TGTGCCAGCAGTTACCGTTCGAGGGTAGAGCAGTTCTTC. Translation gives CASSYRSRVEQFF.

V is TRBV5-5 and J is TRBJ2-7; 9 nucleotides agree with TRBD2. Trimming cost V 1 base and J 4 bases; bases outside gene matches: 9. This CDR3 region has 16 residues. In germline, CDR1 is SGHKS, CDR2 YYEKEE (reference sequence). The DNA for the CDR3 is TGTGCCAGCAGCTTGCGACTAGCGGCTAGGGGATACGAGCAGTACTTC. Its protein product is CASSLRLAARGYEQYF.

The chain is built from TRBV10-1 and TRBJ1-5; D unresolved. The germline V gene encodes CDR1 WNHNN and CDR2 SYGVQD (reference sequence). The CDR3 sequence is 13 residues long. Trimming removed 4 bases from V and 3 bases from J, with 7 bases in between. The CDR3 DNA follows: TGCGCCAGCAGTGCGGGATCCAATCAGCCCCAGCATTTT. This sequence encodes CASSAGSNQPQHF.

The chain couples TRBV15 to TRBJ2-3, with a tentative D call TRBD2 (5 bases). The germline V and J ends were trimmed by 5 bases and 4 bases, with 10 bases remaining between them. The CDR3 sequence is 13 residues long. From germline, CDR1 is LNHNV and CDR2 YYDKDF (reference sequence). The CDR3 is CATSGGAADTQYF. CDR3 nucleotides: TGTGCCACCAGCGGAGGAGCGGCAGATACGCAGTATTTT.

This chain connects TRBV5-4 to TRBJ2-1; D gene unclear. The germline gives CDR1 SGHNT, CDR2 YYREEE (reference sequence). Trimming cost V 2 bases and J 8 bases, with 11 bases left between them. The CDR3 length is 13 residues. The CDR3 is CASSFFQSDEQFF. In nucleotides, the CDR3 is TGTGCCAGCAGCTTTTTCCAGTCCGATGAGCAGTTCTTC.

This rearrangement joins TRBV5-1 to TRBJ2-7, with 8 bases that match TRBD2. Trimming cost V 0 bases and J 4 bases; bases outside gene matches: 9. The CDR3 contains 16 residues. CDR1 and CDR2 (germline): SGHRS, YFSETQ. This CDR3 is CASSLVLTSGSYEQYF. In DNA, the CDR3 is TGCGCCAGCAGCTTGGTTCTCACCAGCGGGAGTTACGAGCAGTACTTC.

This sequence joins TRBV5-6 and TRBJ1-1; 11 bases are a match to TRBD1. Germline CDR1 reads SGHDT; CDR2 reads YYEEEE. After removal of 3 bases from V and 12 bases from J, the junction contained 7 bases not matched to a gene. The CDR3 is made up of 13 amino acids. The CDR3, as DNA: TGTGCCAGCAGCTCAGGACAGGGGGCGAATCCTTTCTTT. Encoded protein: CASSSGQGANPFF.

This sequence joins TRBV5-5 and TRBJ2-7; 12 nucleotides agree with TRBD2. This CDR3 region has 16 residues. V lost 7 bases, J lost 6 bases, and 14 bases stayed unmatched. Germline CDR1 SGHKS, CDR2 YYEKEE (reference sequence). In DNA, the CDR3 is TGTGCCAGCCGTGGGGGGCCGGGACTAGCGGGCCCCGAGCAGTACTTC. Translating it yields CASRGGPGLAGPEQYF.

The rearrangement joins TRBV7-3 to TRBJ1-1; a possible D gene is TRBD1 (5 bases). Per the germline V gene, CDR1 is SGHTA and CDR2 is FQGTGA. This CDR3 has 14 residues. Trimming stripped 2 bases from V and 4 bases from J, with 11 bases between. The CDR3 protein is CASSLDGGATEAFF. DNA of the CDR3: TGTGCCAGCAGCTTAGACGGAGGGGCCACTGAAGCTTTCTTT.

V and J are TRBV28 and TRBJ2-7; no definite D call. Germline assignment: CDR1 MDHEN and CDR2 SYDVKM. V was cut by 2 bases and J by 2 bases, with 13 bases left in between. The CDR3 length is 15 residues. CDR3 region: CASSLRQRYPYEQYF. CDR3 sequence (DNA): TGTGCCAGCAGTTTACGCCAACGCTACCCCTACGAGCAGTACTTC.

The V gene is TRBV2, the J gene TRBJ1-6; 11 bases match TRBD1. Losses at the gene ends were 4 bases for V and 7 bases for J; bases not matched to a gene: 0. CDR3 size: 14 residues. Germline V gives CDR1 SNHLY, CDR2 FYNNEI. The CDR3 reads CASSGTGGNSPLHF. In DNA form, the CDR3 reads TGTGCCAGCAGTGGGACAGGGGGCAATTCACCCCTCCACTTT. The whole variable domain, remainder taken from reference TRBV2 and TRBJ1-6, is EPEVTQTPSHQVTQMGQEVILRCVPISNHLYFYWYRQILGQKVEFLVSFYNNEISEKSEIFDDQFSVERPDGSNFTLKIRSTKLEDSAMYFCASSGTGGNSPLHFGNGTRLTVT.

The chain employs TRBV4-1 and TRBJ2-3, with TRBD1 matching 9 bases. The CDR3 consists of 17 residues. J lost 4 bases, V lost 3 bases, and 11 bases had no gene match. CDR1 and CDR2 (germline): MGHRA, YSYEKL. The CDR3, as DNA: TGCGCCAGCAGCCATATCGGCCGGGACAGGGCCCCAGATACGCAGTATTTT. This sequence encodes CASSHIGRDRAPDTQYF.

The CDR3 DNA reads as TGTGCCAGCAGCCGGCCAGGGGCCTACGAGCAGTACTTC. Protein sequence: CASSRPGAYEQYF. The rearrangement uses TRBV7-2 and TRBJ2-7; a weak D match, TRBD1 (6 bases). The CDR3 covers 13 residues. From germline, CDR1 is SGHTA and CDR2 FQGNSA. V lost 5 bases to trimming and J lost 2 bases, with 10 bases between them.

The J gene is TRBJ2-7, the V gene TRBV5-6; 7 bases agree with TRBD2. The CDR3 has 15 amino acids. The germline gives CDR1 SGHDT, CDR2 YYEEEE. V shed 4 bases, J shed 6 bases, and the junction held 13 bases outside the gene matches. CDR3 residues: CASSNIGLGGSEQYF. In nucleotides, the CDR3 is TGTGCCAGCAGCAACATTGGACTGGGAGGGAGCGAGCAGTACTTC.

The J gene is TRBJ2-2, the V gene TRBV20-1; tentative D call: TRBD2 (6 bases). The V end was cut by 3 bases, the J end by 5 bases, with 16 bases between. Germline V gene data show CDR1 as DFQATT and CDR2 as SNEGSKA (reference sequence). The CDR3 runs to 15 residues. The CDR3 spells CSASDLRAGTGELFF. CDR3 DNA sequence: TGCAGTGCTAGTGATTTACGGGCGGGGACCGGGGAGCTGTTTTTT.

This clone was observed once. This sequence joins TRBV27 and TRBJ2-5, with TRBD2 as a possible D gene (5 bases). CDR1 and CDR2 (germline): MNHEY, SMNVEV (reference sequence). The CDR3 covers 15 residues. The germline V and J ends were trimmed by 0 bases and 4 bases, with 12 bases remaining between them. This CDR3 is CASSLSGGLGETQYF. The CDR3 bases are TGTGCCAGCAGTTTATCGGGCGGGCTTGGAGAGACCCAGTACTTC.

The chain couples TRBV4-2 to TRBJ1-1; D gene ambiguous. The V end was cut by 3 bases, the J end by 3 bases, with 14 bases between. Germline V gene lookup returns CDR1 LGHNA and CDR2 YNFKEQ. The CDR3 contains 15 residues. CDR3 protein: CASSQFPGGYTEAFF. The CDR3 DNA reads TGTGCCAGCAGCCAGTTCCCCGGAGGGTACACTGAAGCTTTCTTT.

The rearrangement joins TRBV6-4 to TRBJ2-5, with 12 bases identical to TRBD1. The germline V gene has CDR1 MRHNA and CDR2 SNTAGT. The CDR3 has 15 amino acids. After removal of 6 bases from V and 2 bases from J, the junction contained 4 bases not matched to a gene. CDR3 protein: CASSGTGGGQETQYF. The CDR3 DNA follows: TGTGCCAGCAGCGGGACAGGGGGCGGGCAAGAGACCCAGTACTTC.

The chain combines TRBV2 with TRBJ2-7; D remains ambiguous. The CDR3 length is 11 residues. CDR1 and CDR2 from the germline V gene are SNHLY and FYNNEI. Trimming took off 7 bases at V and 4 bases at J, with 8 bases between the two ends. In nucleotides, the CDR3 is TGTGCCAGCACTGCGGATTACGAGCAGTACTTC. As protein: CASTADYEQYF.

The CDR3 DNA reads TGCGCCAGCAGCATATCCAGGGGTCAACCGTATGGCTACACCTTC. Its translation: CASSISRGQPYGYTF. The chain has TRBV5-1 and TRBJ1-2; possible D gene TRBD1, 6 bases. CDR3 length: 15 residues. V lost 4 bases and J 5 bases, leaving 18 bases between the germline ends. CDR1 is SGHRS, CDR2 YFSETQ, per germline.

The chain recombines TRBV19 with TRBJ2-5; D call uncertain. V was clipped by 3 bases and J by 5 bases, with 10 bases between them. The germline gives CDR1 LNHDA, CDR2 SQIVND (reference sequence). The CDR3 is made up of 13 amino acids. DNA for the CDR3: TGTGCCAGTAGTATTTTGGGCTTCGAGACCCAGTACTTC. Protein product: CASSILGFETQYF.

This clone was observed a few times. The gene calls are TRBV11-2 and TRBJ2-2, with 9 bases identical to TRBD2. The CDR3 is 16 amino acids. The V gene's germline CDR1 is SGHAT and CDR2 FQNNGV. With V trimmed by 5 bases and J by 5 bases, 9 bases remained unmatched. In DNA form, the CDR3 reads TGTGCCAGCAGCAGAAGACTAGCGGATTTTACCGGGGAGCTGTTTTTT. It specifies CASSRRLADFTGELFF.